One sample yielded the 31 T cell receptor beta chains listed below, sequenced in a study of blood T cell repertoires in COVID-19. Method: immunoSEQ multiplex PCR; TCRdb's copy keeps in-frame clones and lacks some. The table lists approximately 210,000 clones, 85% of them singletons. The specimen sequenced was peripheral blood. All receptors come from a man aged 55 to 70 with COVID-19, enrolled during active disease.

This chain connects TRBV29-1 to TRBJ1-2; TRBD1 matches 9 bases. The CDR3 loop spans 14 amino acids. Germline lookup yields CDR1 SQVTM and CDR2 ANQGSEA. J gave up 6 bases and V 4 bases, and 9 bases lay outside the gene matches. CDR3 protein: CSVVTGTGQNGYTF. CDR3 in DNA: TGCAGCGTTGTCACCGGGACAGGGCAAAATGGCTACACCTTC.

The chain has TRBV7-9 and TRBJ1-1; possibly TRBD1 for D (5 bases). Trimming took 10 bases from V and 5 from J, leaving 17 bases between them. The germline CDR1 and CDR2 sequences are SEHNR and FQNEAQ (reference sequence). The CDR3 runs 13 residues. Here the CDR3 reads CATKGSAGTEAFF. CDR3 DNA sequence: TGTGCCACCAAGGGGAGCGCGGGAACTGAAGCTTTCTTT.

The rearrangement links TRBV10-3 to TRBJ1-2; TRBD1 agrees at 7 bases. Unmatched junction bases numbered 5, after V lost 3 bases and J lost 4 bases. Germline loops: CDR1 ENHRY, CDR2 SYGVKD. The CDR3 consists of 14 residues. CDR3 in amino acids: CAISDPTGVYGYTF. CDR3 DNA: TGTGCCATCAGTGATCCCACAGGGGTCTATGGCTACACCTTC.

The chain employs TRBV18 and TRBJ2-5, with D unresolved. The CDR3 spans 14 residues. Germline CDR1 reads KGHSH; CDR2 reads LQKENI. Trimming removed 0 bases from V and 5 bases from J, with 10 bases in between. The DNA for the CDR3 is TGTGCCAGCTCACCACCGAGCGCGAGGGAGACCCAGTACTTC. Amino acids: CASSPPSARETQYF. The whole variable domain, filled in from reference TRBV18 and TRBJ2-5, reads NAGVMQNPRHLVRRRGQEARLRCSPMKGHSHVYWYRQLPEEGLKFMVYLQKENIIDESGMPKERFSAEFPKEGPSILRIQQVVRGDSAAYFCASSPPSARETQYFGPGTRLLVL.

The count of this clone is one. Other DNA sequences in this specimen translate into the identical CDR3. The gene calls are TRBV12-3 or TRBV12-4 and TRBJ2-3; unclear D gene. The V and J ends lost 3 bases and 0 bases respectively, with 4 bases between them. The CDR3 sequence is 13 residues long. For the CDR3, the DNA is TGTGCCAGCAGTTTGAGGAGCACAGATACGCAGTATTTT. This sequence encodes CASSLRSTDTQYF.

The CDR3 sequence: CASSEWTSGDPRDTQYF. Written as DNA, the CDR3 is TGTGCCAGCAGTGAGTGGACTAGCGGGGATCCTCGGGATACGCAGTATTTT. The rearrangement uses TRBV2 and TRBJ2-3; 12 nucleotides align to TRBD2. Trimming removed 3 bases from V and 6 bases from J; junction bases left unmatched: 10. CDR3 size: 17 residues. The V gene's germline CDR1 is SNHLY and CDR2 FYNNEI. Combining the CDR3 with reference TRBV2 and TRBJ2-3 gives the whole variable domain EPEVTQTPSHQVTQMGQEVILRCVPISNHLYFYWYRQILGQKVEFLVSFYNNEISEKSEIFDDQFSVERPDGSNFTLKIRSTKLEDSAMYFCASSEWTSGDPRDTQYFGPGTRLTVL.

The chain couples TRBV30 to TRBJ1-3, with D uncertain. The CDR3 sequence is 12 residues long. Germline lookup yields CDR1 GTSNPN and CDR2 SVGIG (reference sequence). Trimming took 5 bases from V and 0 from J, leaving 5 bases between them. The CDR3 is CAWQDSGNTIYF. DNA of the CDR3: TGTGCCTGGCAGGACTCTGGAAACACCATATATTTT.

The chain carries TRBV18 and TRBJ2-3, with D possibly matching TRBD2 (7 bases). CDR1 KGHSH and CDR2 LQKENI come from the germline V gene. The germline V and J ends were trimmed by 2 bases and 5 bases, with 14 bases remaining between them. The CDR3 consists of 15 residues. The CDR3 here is CASSPGGAEGDTQYF. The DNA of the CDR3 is TGTGCCAGCTCACCAGGGGGGGCGGAAGGAGATACGCAGTATTTT.

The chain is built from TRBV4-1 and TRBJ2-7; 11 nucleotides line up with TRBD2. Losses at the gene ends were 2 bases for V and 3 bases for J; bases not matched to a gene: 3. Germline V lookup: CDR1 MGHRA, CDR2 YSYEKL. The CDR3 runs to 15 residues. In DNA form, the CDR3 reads TGCGCCAGCAGCCAACCGACTAGCGGGAACTACGAGCAGTACTTC. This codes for CASSQPTSGNYEQYF.

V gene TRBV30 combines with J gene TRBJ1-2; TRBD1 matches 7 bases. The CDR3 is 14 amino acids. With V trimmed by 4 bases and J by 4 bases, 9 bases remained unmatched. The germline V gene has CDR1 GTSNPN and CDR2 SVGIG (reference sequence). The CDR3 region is CAWTFSRGTYGYTF. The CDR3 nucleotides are TGTGCCTGGACTTTTAGCAGGGGGACCTATGGCTACACCTTC.

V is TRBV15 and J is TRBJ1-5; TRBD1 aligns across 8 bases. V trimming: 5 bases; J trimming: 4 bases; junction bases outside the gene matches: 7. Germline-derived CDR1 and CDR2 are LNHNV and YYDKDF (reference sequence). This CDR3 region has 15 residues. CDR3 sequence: CATSGWTGKNQPQHF. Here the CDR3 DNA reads TGTGCCACCAGCGGATGGACAGGGAAGAATCAGCCCCAGCATTTT.

CDR3 in DNA: TGCGCCAGCAGCCAAGATACAGGAGTACAGACCCAGTACTTC. Translated: CASSQDTGVQTQYF. V is TRBV4-3 and J is TRBJ2-5; weak D call: TRBD1 (5 bases). The V end was cut by 0 bases, the J end by 6 bases, with 11 bases between. The CDR3 covers 14 residues. Germline-derived CDR1 and CDR2 are LGHNA and YSLEER.

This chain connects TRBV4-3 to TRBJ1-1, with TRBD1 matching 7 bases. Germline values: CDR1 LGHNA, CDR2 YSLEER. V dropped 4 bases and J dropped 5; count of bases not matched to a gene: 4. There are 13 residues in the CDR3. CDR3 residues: CASSPSRGTEAFF. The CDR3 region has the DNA TGCGCCAGCAGCCCGAGCAGGGGGACTGAAGCTTTCTTT.

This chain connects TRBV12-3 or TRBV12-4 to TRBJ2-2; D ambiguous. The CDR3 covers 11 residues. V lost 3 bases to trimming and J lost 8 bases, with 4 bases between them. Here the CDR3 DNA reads TGTGCCAGCAGTTTCCTGGGGGAGCTGTTTTTT. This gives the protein CASSFLGELFF.

Written as DNA, the CDR3 is TGTGCCAGCAGCGAGCGGGACAGGAGGACTGAAGCTTTCTTT. This translates into CASSERDRRTEAFF. This rearrangement joins TRBV9 to TRBJ1-1, with 8 bases matching TRBD1. Germline assignment: CDR1 SGDLS and CDR2 YYNGEE. The CDR3 consists of 14 residues. Trimming cost V 3 bases and J 5 bases; bases outside gene matches: 6.

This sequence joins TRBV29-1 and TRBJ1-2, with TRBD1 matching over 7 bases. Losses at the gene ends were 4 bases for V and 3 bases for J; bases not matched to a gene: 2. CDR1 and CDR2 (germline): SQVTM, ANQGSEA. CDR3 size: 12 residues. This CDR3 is CSVGQGYYGYTF. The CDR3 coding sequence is TGCAGCGTTGGACAGGGATACTATGGCTACACCTTC.

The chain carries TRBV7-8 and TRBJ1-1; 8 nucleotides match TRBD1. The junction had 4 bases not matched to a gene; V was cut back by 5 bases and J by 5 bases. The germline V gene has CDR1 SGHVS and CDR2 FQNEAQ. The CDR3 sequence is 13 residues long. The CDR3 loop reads CASSLRQGTEAFF. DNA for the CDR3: TGTGCCAGCAGCCTGCGACAGGGGACTGAAGCTTTCTTT.

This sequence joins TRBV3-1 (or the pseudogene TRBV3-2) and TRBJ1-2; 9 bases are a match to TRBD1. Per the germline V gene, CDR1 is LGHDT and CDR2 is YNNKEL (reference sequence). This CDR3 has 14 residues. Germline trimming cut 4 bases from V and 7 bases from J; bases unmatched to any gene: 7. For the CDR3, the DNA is TGTGCCAGCAGCCTCCGGACAGGGGAGTCTGGCTACACCTTC. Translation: CASSLRTGESGYTF.

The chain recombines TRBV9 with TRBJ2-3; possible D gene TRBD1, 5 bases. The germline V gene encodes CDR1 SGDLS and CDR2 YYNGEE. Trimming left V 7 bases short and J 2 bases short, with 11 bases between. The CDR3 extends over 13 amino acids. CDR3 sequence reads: CASASGPTDTQYF. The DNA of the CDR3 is TGTGCCAGCGCCTCAGGGCCCACAGATACGCAGTATTTT.

CDR3 nucleotide sequence: TGTGCCAGCCGGGGACTAGCGGGTTCCGATGAGCAGTTCTTC. Translated: CASRGLAGSDEQFF. This chain connects TRBV3-1 (or the pseudogene TRBV3-2) to TRBJ2-1; 12 bases map to TRBD2. V shed 8 bases, J shed 8 bases, and the junction held 7 bases outside the gene matches. CDR3 length: 14 residues. Germline V CDR1 and CDR2: LGHDT, YNNKEL (reference sequence).

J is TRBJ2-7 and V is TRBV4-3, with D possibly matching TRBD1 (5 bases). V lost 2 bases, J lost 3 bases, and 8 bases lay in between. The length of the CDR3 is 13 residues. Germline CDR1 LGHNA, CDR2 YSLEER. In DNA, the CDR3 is TGCGCCAGCAGCCAATACCAGGGCTACGAGCAGTACTTC. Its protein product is CASSQYQGYEQYF.

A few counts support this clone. Written as DNA, the CDR3 is TGTGCCAGTAGGACGAACCGAGGGGGTAACACTGAAGCTTTCTTT. It specifies CASRTNRGGNTEAFF. This chain uses TRBV19 with TRBJ1-1; maybe TRBD1 (6 bases). With 6 bases removed from V and 2 bases from J, the gap between germline ends came to 16 bases. The CDR3 spans 15 residues. Germline V gene data show CDR1 as LNHDA and CDR2 as SQIVND (reference sequence).

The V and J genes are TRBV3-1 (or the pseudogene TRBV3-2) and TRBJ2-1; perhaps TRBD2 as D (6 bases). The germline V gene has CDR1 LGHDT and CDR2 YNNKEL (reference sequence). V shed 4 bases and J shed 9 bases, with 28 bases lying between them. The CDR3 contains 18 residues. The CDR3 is CASSPTGGIDRRLGEQFF. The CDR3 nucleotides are TGTGCCAGCAGCCCGACTGGCGGGATAGATCGGCGGTTGGGTGAGCAGTTCTTC.

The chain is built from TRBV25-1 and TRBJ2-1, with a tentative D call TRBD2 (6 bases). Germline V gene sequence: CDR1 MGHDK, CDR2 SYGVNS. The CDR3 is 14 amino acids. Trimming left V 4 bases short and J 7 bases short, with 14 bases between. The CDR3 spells CASSVASGTNEQFF. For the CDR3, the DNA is TGTGCCAGCAGTGTGGCTTCTGGGACTAATGAGCAGTTCTTC.

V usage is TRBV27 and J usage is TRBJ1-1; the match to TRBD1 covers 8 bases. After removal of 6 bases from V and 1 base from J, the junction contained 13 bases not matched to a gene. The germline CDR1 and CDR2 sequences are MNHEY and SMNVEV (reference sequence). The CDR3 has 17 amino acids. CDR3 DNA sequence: TGTGCCAGCAGCCGCGCCCGACCCGACAGGGGGAACACTGAAGCTTTCTTT. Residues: CASSRARPDRGNTEAFF.

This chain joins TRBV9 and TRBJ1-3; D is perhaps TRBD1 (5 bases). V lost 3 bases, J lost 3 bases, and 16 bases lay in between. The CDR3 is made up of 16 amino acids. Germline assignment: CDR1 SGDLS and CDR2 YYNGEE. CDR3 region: CASSEGQGVGGNTIYF. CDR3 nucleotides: TGTGCCAGCAGCGAGGGGCAGGGCGTCGGTGGAAACACCATATATTTT.

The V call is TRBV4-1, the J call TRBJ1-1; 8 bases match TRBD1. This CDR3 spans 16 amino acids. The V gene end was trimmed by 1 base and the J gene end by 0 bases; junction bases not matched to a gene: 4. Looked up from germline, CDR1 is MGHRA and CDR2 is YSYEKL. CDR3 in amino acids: CASSQVQGAMNTEAFF. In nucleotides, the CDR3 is TGCGCCAGCAGCCAAGTGCAGGGGGCTATGAACACTGAAGCTTTCTTT.

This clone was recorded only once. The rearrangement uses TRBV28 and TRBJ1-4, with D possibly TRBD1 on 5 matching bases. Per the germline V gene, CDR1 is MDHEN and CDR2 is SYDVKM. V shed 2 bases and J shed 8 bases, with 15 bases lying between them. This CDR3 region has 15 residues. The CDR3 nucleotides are TGTGCCAGCAGTTTAGCGGGGCAGGGCGGGGAAAAACTGTTTTTT. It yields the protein CASSLAGQGGEKLFF.

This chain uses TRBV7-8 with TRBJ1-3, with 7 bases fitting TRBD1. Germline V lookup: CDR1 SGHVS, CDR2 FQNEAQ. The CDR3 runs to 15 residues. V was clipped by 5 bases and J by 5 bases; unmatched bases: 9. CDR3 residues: CASSRSGTERNTIYF. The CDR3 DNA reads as TGTGCCAGCAGCCGGTCCGGGACAGAAAGAAACACCATATATTTT.

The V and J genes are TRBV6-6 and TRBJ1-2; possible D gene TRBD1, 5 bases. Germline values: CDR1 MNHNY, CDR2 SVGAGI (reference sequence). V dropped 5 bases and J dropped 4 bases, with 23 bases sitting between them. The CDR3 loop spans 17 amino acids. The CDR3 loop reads CASSLRRDSSYTYGYTF. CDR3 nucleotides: TGTGCCAGCAGTCTGCGCCGGGACTCCTCATACACCTATGGCTACACCTTC.

CDR3 in amino acids: CASSFGGLGRSSYEQYF. The DNA for the CDR3 is TGTGCCAGCAGCTTCGGGGGGTTGGGACGGAGCTCCTACGAGCAGTACTTC. V and J are TRBV7-2 and TRBJ2-7; 7 bases are shared with TRBD2. The CDR3 consists of 17 residues. Unmatched junction bases numbered 11, after V lost 3 bases and J lost 0 bases. Germline V lookup: CDR1 SGHTA, CDR2 FQGNSA.